These 22 T cell receptor beta chains were sequenced from one sample in a study of CD8 T cells in ankylosing spondylitis. TCRdb reprocessed the 5' RACE reads with MiXCR, giving one entry per CDR3 protein. Among a few hundred thousand distinct CDR3 sequences listed, over 8.5% were seen once. Input material: blood, either unsorted or a sorted T cell fraction (not recorded which). The receptors were sampled from a male donor with ankylosing spondylitis or in good health (not recorded which).

This chain joins TRBV12-3 or TRBV12-4 and TRBJ1-4; unclear D gene. The length of the CDR3 is 15 residues. V lost 7 bases and J 3 bases, leaving 15 bases between the germline ends. In DNA form, the CDR3 reads TGTGCCAGCACCCTAGGTGGGATCCCTAATGAAAAACTGTTTTTT. This sequence encodes CASTLGGIPNEKLFF.

The rearrangement uses TRBV7-8 and TRBJ2-7; D remains ambiguous. Germline loops: CDR1 SGHVS, CDR2 FQNEAQ. The CDR3 is 13 residues long. V was cut by 4 bases and J by 5 bases, with 12 bases left in between. CDR3 sequence (DNA): TGTGCCAGCAGCTCAGTAAGTCACAACGAGCAGTACTTC. Translated: CASSSVSHNEQYF.

This clonotype was detected many times. This chain connects TRBV30 to TRBJ2-1; D remains ambiguous. Germline V gene lookup returns CDR1 GTSNPN and CDR2 SVGIG (reference sequence). V lost 3 bases, J lost 4 bases, and 4 bases lay in between. The CDR3 contains 11 residues. This CDR3 reads CAWRWYNEQFF. CDR3 nucleotides: TGTGCCTGGAGGTGGTACAATGAGCAGTTCTTC.

In its sample, this clonotype was seen many times. The gene calls are TRBV12-3 or TRBV12-4 and TRBJ2-7; maybe TRBD2 (6 bases). The CDR3 runs 12 residues. V was shortened by 5 bases and J by 12 bases, with 17 bases between the two germline ends. The CDR3 sequence: CASSLGLPTLYF. The CDR3 DNA follows: TGTGCCAGCAGTCTGGGACTCCCGACTCTGTACTTC.

Ten or more counts support this clonotype. This sequence joins TRBV20-1 and TRBJ1-5; D not resolved. CDR3 length: 12 residues. Looked up from germline, CDR1 is DFQATT and CDR2 is SNEGSKA (reference sequence). Trimming cost V 1 base and J 4 bases, with 5 bases left between them. CDR3 nucleotide sequence: TGCAGTGCTAGAGTGGAGAATCAGCCCCAGCATTTT. Its protein is CSARVENQPQHF.

The chain recombines TRBV5-1 with TRBJ2-7; D tentatively reads TRBD1 or TRBD2 (5 bases each). Trimming removed 3 bases at V and 0 bases at J, with 16 bases between. Per germline, CDR1 SGHRS and CDR2 YFSETQ. The CDR3 extends over 16 amino acids. CDR3 in DNA: TGCGCCAGCAGCTCGGGGCTGACTACTTTCTCCTACGAGCAGTACTTC. Amino acid sequence: CASSSGLTTFSYEQYF.

This clonotype was detected ten times or more. The J gene is TRBJ1-4, the V gene TRBV15; the D is unclear. CDR1 and CDR2 from the germline V gene are LNHNV and YYDKDF (reference sequence). This CDR3 comprises 14 residues. Trimming removed 1 base at V and 5 bases at J, with 8 bases between. Written as DNA, the CDR3 is TGTGCCACCAGCAGAGTGAAAGGGAATGAAAAACTGTTTTTT. It specifies CATSRVKGNEKLFF.

DNA for the CDR3: TGTGCCAGCAGCTCCCCGCTAGGACTAGGGGAGACCCAGTACTTC. As protein: CASSSPLGLGETQYF. V is TRBV3-1 and J is TRBJ2-5; TRBD2 aligns across 7 bases. CDR3 size: 15 residues. Germline loops: CDR1 LGHDT, CDR2 YNNKEL (reference sequence). V trimming: 5 bases; J trimming: 5 bases; junction bases outside the gene matches: 11.

This clonotype appeared many times. V and J are TRBV29-1 and TRBJ2-2, with TRBD1 matching over 7 bases. The CDR3 contains 14 residues. Germline loops: CDR1 SQVTM, CDR2 ANQGSEA. The J segment lost 7 bases and the V segment lost 4 bases, leaving 9 bases of the junction unmatched. CDR3 residues: CSVVKGGAVGELFF. The DNA for the CDR3 is TGCAGCGTTGTTAAAGGGGGCGCGGTCGGGGAGCTGTTTTTT.

The V and J genes are TRBV7-3 and TRBJ2-1; 8 nucleotides align to TRBD2. Per germline, CDR1 SGHTA and CDR2 FQGTGA. CDR3 length: 16 residues. V shed 5 bases and J 5 bases; nucleotides not matched to a gene: 11. CDR3 amino acids: CASSPILPGGHNEQFF. Written as DNA, the CDR3 is TGTGCCAGCAGCCCGATTTTGCCGGGAGGGCACAATGAGCAGTTCTTC.

The V gene is TRBV7-2, the J gene TRBJ1-2; possible D gene TRBD1, 5 bases. Germline V lookup: CDR1 SGHTA, CDR2 FQGNSA. The CDR3 sequence is 14 residues long. The germline V and J ends were trimmed by 5 bases and 8 bases, with 18 bases remaining between them. Here the CDR3 DNA reads TGTGCCAGCAGCCCCGGGACCGATTATAACGGCTACACCTTC. Protein: CASSPGTDYNGYTF. The full variable domain, its missing parts supplied by reference TRBV7-2 and TRBJ1-2, is GAGVSQSPSNKVTEKGKDVELRCDPISGHTALYWYRQSLGQGLEFLIYFQGNSAPDKSGLPSDRFSAERTGGSVSTLTIQRTQQEDSAVYLCASSPGTDYNGYTFGSGTRLTVV.

The genes are TRBV7-8 and TRBJ1-4; no clear D gene. CDR3 length equals 15 residues. V lost 5 bases and J 1 base, leaving 11 bases between the germline ends. Germline CDR1 reads SGHVS; CDR2 reads FQNEAQ. CDR3 DNA: TGTGCCAGCAGCCTAAGGCGACTAACTAATGAAAAACTGTTTTTT. Protein product: CASSLRRLTNEKLFF.

This clonotype was detected many times. The J gene is TRBJ2-1, the V gene TRBV28; D not certain. Germline V gives CDR1 MDHEN, CDR2 SYDVKM. CDR3 length: 16 amino acids. V lost 3 bases and J 9 bases, leaving 21 bases between the germline ends. The CDR3 region has the DNA TGTGCCAGCAGTTTTCAGAACGGGCTGGATACATCTGAGCAGTTCTTC. This gives the protein CASSFQNGLDTSEQFF.

The gene calls are TRBV7-9 and TRBJ2-2, with TRBD2 matching 7 bases. With 5 bases clipped from V and 4 bases from J, the junction kept 7 bases outside the gene matches. CDR1 is SEHNR and CDR2 is FQNEAQ in the germline V gene (reference sequence). The CDR3 totals 15 residues. The CDR3 nucleotides read TGTGCCAGCAGCCCTACTAGCGCCGGCACCGGGGAGCTGTTTTTT. It is translated as CASSPTSAGTGELFF.

This clonotype was counted only a few times. This chain joins TRBV20-1 and TRBJ2-6; D is unresolved. Germline V lookup: CDR1 DFQATT, CDR2 SNEGSKA (reference sequence). The V and J ends lost 0 bases and 0 bases respectively, with 6 bases between them. This CDR3 contains 15 residues. The CDR3 sequence: CSARDPGSGANVLTF. The CDR3 DNA sequence: TGCAGTGCTAGAGATCCGGGCTCTGGGGCCAACGTCCTGACTTTC.

This clonotype was recorded at least ten times. The rearrangement links TRBV10-2 to TRBJ2-3; 8 bases line up with TRBD2. In germline, CDR1 is WSHSY, CDR2 SAAADI. J was trimmed by 4 bases and V by 5 bases; bases with no gene match: 8. CDR3 length: 15 amino acids. In nucleotides, the CDR3 is TGCGCCAGCAGTATGTTCGGGGGGGCCGCAGATACGCAGTATTTT. Amino acids: CASSMFGGAADTQYF.

This clonotype was counted ten times or more. This chain joins TRBV6-5 and TRBJ2-7; tentatively, D is TRBD1 (6 bases). In germline, CDR1 is MNHEY, CDR2 SVGAGI. CDR3 length: 15 residues. V dropped 2 bases and J dropped 1 base, with 12 bases sitting between them. The CDR3 sequence: CASSYRTDGSYEQYF. The CDR3, as DNA: TGTGCCAGCAGTTACCGGACAGACGGATCCTACGAGCAGTACTTC.

This clonotype was recorded at least ten times. The rearrangement links TRBV5-6 to TRBJ1-1; 7 bases are a match to TRBD1. The V gene's germline CDR1 is SGHDT and CDR2 YYEEEE. V lost 4 bases to trimming and J lost 3 bases; unmatched junction nucleotides: 9. This CDR3 comprises 15 residues. DNA of the CDR3: TGTGCCAGCAGCCTCAGGGGGTCTCCGTACACTGAAGCTTTCTTT. Translating gives CASSLRGSPYTEAFF.

This clonotype has at least ten counts. The chain is built from TRBV6-1 and TRBJ2-3; D may correspond to TRBD1 or TRBD2 (6 bases each). Germline assignment: CDR1 MNHNS and CDR2 SASEGT. The CDR3 extends over 18 amino acids. Trimming took off 2 bases at V and 2 bases at J, with 20 bases between the two ends. The CDR3 loop reads CASSETILRGLDTDTQYF. CDR3 DNA: TGTGCCAGCAGTGAAACAATACTTCGGGGGCTTGACACAGATACGCAGTATTTT.

This clonotype was recorded many times. The V gene is TRBV20-1, the J gene TRBJ2-1, with 7 positions matching TRBD1. The CDR3 length is 15 residues. V shed 0 bases and J 5 bases; nucleotides not matched to a gene: 7. Germline V gene lookup returns CDR1 DFQATT and CDR2 SNEGSKA (reference sequence). The CDR3 region is CSARDYRGWDNEQFF. The CDR3 nucleotides are TGCAGTGCTAGAGACTACAGGGGTTGGGACAATGAGCAGTTCTTC.

The rearrangement joins TRBV7-9 to TRBJ2-3; the D gene could be TRBD1 or TRBD2 (6 bases each). CDR3 length equals 14 residues. The germline gives CDR1 SEHNR, CDR2 FQNEAQ (reference sequence). V shed 5 bases and J shed 3 bases, with 12 bases lying between them. CDR3 in DNA: TGTGCCAGCAGCGGGACGGGGGCGACAGATACGCAGTATTTT. Protein product: CASSGTGATDTQYF.

This clonotype was seen repeatedly, ten times or more. The genes are TRBV5-4 and TRBJ2-4, with 7 positions matching TRBD2. V was pared by 1 base and J by 0 bases, with 19 bases of the junction left unmatched. Germline V CDR1 and CDR2: SGHNT, YYREEE (reference sequence). The CDR3 extends over 21 amino acids. CDR3 coding DNA: TGTGCCAGCAGCTTGACCGCCCCTAGCGGTGTCAACCTCATAGCCAAAAACATTCAGTACTTC. Its protein product is CASSLTAPSGVNLIAKNIQYF.